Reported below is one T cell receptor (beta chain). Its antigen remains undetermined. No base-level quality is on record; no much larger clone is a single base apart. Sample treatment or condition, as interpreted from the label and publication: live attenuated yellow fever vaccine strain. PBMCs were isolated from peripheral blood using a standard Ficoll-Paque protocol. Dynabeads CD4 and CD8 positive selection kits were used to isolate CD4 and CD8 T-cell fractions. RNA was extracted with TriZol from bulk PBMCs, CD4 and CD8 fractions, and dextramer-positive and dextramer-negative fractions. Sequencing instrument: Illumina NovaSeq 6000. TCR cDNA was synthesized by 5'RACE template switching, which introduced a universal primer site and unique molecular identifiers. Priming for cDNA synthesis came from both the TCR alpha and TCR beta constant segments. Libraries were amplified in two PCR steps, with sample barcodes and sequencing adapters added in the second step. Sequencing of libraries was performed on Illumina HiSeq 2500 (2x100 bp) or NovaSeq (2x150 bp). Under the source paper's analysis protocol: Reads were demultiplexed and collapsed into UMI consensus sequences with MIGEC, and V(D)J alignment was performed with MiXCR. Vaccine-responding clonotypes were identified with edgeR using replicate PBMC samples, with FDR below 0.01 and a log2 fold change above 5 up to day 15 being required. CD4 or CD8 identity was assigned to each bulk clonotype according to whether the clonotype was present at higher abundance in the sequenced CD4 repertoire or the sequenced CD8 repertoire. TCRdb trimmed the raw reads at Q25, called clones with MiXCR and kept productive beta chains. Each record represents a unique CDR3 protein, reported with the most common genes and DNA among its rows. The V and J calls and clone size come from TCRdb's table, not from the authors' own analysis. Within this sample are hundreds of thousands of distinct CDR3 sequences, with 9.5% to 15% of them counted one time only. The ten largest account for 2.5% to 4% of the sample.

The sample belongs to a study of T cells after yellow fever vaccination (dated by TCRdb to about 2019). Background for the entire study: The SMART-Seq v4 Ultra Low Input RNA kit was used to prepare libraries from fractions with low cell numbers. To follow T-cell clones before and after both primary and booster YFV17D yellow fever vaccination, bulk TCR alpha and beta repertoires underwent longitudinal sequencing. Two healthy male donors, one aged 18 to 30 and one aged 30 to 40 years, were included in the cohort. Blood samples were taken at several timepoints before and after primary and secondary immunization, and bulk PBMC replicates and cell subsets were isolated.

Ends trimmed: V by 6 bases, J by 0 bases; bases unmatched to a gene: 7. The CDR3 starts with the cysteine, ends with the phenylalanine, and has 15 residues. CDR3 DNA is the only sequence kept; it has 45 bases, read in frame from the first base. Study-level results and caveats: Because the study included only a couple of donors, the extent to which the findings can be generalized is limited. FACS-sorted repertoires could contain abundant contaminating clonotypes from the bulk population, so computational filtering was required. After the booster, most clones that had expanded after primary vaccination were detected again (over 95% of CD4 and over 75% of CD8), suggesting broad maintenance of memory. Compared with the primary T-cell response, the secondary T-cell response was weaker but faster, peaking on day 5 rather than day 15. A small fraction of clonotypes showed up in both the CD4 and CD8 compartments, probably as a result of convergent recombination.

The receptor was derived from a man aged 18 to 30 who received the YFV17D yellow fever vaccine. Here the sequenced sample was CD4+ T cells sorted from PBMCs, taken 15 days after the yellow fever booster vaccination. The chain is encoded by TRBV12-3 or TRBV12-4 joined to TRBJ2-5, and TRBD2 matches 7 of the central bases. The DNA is TGTGCCAGCAGGGGGGGGACCTGGTACCAAGAGACCCAGTACTTC. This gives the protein CASRGGTWYQETQYF.